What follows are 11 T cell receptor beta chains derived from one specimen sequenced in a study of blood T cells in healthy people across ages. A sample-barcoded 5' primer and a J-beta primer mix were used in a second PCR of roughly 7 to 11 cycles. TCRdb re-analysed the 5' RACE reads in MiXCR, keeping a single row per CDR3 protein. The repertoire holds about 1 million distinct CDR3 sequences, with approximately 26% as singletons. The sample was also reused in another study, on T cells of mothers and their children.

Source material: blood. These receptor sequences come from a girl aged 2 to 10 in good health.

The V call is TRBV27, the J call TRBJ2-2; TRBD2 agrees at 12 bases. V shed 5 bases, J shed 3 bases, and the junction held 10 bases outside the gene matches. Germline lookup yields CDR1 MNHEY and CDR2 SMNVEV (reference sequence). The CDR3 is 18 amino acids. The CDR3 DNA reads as TGTGCCAGCAGTGTGCTCCTAGCGGGAGGGCGATACACCGGGGAGCTGTTTTTT. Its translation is CASSVLLAGGRYTGELFF.

The CDR3 DNA sequence: TGTGCCATCAATACCGGGACTAGCGGGAGTCGGGATGAGCAGTTCTTC. It specifies CAINTGTSGSRDEQFF. The V and J genes are TRBV10-3 and TRBJ2-5; the match to TRBD2 covers 14 bases. With the DNA end fitting TRBJ2-1 better, the J assignment may be wrong. This CDR3 contains 16 residues. CDR1 ENHRY and CDR2 SYGVKD come from the germline V gene.

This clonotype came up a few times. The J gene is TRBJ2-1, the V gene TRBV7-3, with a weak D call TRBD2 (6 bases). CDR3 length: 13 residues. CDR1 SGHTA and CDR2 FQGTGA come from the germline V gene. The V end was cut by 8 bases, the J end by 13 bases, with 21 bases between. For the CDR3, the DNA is TGTGCCAGCGGAGTGGAACGGGACTCGCTACAGTTCTTC. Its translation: CASGVERDSLQFF.

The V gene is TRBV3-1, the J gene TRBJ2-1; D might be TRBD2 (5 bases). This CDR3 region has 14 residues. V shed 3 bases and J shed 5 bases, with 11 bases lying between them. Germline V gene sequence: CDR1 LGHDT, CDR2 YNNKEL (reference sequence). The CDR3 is CASSHGLRHNEQFF. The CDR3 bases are TGTGCCAGCAGCCATGGACTCCGTCACAATGAGCAGTTCTTC.

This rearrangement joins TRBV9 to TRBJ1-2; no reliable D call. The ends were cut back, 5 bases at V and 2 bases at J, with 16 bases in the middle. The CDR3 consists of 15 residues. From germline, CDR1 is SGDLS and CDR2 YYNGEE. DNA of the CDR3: TGTGCCAGCAGTAAATCTACGGACGGGAACTATGGCTACACCTTC. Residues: CASSKSTDGNYGYTF.

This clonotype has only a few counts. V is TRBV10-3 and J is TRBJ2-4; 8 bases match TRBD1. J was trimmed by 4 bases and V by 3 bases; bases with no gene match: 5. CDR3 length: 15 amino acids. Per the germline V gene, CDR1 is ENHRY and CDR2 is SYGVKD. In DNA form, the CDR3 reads TGTGCCATCAGTGATGGCCAGGGGGCAAAAAACATTCAGTACTTC. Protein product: CAISDGQGAKNIQYF.

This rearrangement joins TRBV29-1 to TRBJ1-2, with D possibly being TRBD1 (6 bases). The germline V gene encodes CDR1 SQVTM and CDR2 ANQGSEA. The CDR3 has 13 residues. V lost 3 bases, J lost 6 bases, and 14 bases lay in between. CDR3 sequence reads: CSVDLKGDNGYTF. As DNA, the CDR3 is TGCAGCGTTGACCTCAAGGGGGACAATGGCTACACCTTC.

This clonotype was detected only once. In DNA, the CDR3 is TGTGCCAGCAGTTTAGTCCGGGAGTCCTACGAGCAGTACTTC. Residues: CASSLVRESYEQYF. The rearrangement uses TRBV28 and TRBJ2-5; tentative D call: TRBD2 (6 bases). The DNA end favors TRBJ2-7, so the J call may be wrong. Germline V lookup: CDR1 MDHEN, CDR2 SYDVKM. The CDR3 extends over 14 amino acids.

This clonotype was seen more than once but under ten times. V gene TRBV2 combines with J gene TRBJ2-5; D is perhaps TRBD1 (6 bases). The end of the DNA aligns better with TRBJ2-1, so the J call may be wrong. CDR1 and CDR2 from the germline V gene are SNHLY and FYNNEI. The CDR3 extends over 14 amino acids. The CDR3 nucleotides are TGTGCCAGCAGTGATAGTTTTGAGGGGGATGAGCAGTTCTTC. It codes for CASSDSFEGDEQFF.

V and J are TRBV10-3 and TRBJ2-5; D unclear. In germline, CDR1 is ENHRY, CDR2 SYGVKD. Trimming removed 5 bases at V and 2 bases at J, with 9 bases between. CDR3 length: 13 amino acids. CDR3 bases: TGTGCCATCAGTCTTAGTCAGCAAGAGACCCAGTACTTC. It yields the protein CAISLSQQETQYF.

CDR3 protein: CASSLEMTGTPYNEQFF. For the CDR3, the DNA is TGTGCCAGCAGTTTGGAAATGACAGGGACCCCTTACAATGAGCAGTTCTTC. The chain employs TRBV12-3 or TRBV12-4 and TRBJ2-1; 7 positions match TRBD1. CDR3 length: 17 amino acids. The V gene end was trimmed by 3 bases and the J gene end by 4 bases; junction bases not matched to a gene: 12.